One and the same sample provided the 8 T cell receptor beta chains below, sequenced in a study of PD-1 blockade in classical Hodgkin lymphoma. Clones were sequenced by immunoSEQ multiplex PCR, and TCRdb holds only the in-frame ones, with some missing. The sample has roughly 49,000 clones, around 87% seen once. As for time point: cycle 4 day 1 (C4D1), after six to seven weeks of nivolumab. Relapses following autologous stem cell transplantation were seen in all patients, with brentuximab vedotin exposure varying. Specimen: peripheral blood mononuclear cells (PBMCs), collected before the fourth cycle of nivolumab. The receptor set was obtained from a human donor with classical Hodgkin lymphoma.

This clone has a single count. The V and J genes are TRBV9 and TRBJ1-1, with unresolved D. V lost 4 bases to trimming and J lost 1 base, with 17 bases between them. CDR1 is SGDLS and CDR2 is YYNGEE in the germline V gene. The CDR3 is 16 amino acids. The CDR3 loop reads CASSPHRRTENTEAFF. The CDR3 nucleotides read TGTGCCAGCAGCCCCCATAGAAGGACCGAGAACACTGAAGCTTTCTTT.

This sequence joins TRBV30 and TRBJ1-2; no clear D gene. The V gene's germline CDR1 is GTSNPN and CDR2 SVGIG (reference sequence). The CDR3 is 17 residues long. The V end lost 1 base, the J end lost 6 bases, and 24 bases lay between the germline ends. CDR3 bases: TGTGCCTGGAGTGCAAGCCTATATCCCTGGAACACCAATGGCTACACCTTC. Translation gives CAWSASLYPWNTNGYTF.

The chain recombines TRBV10-2 with TRBJ2-5, with a tentative D call TRBD2 (5 bases). Trimming took off 0 bases at V and 3 bases at J, with 8 bases between the two ends. Germline V gene lookup returns CDR1 WSHSY and CDR2 SAAADI. The length of the CDR3 is 14 residues. CDR3 bases: TGCGCCAGCAGTGAGTCGGGGAGTAAAGAGACCCAGTACTTC. This codes for CASSESGSKETQYF.

The gene calls are TRBV5-1 and TRBJ1-4, with D possibly TRBD1 on 6 matching bases. The germline V gene encodes CDR1 SGHRS and CDR2 YFSETQ. CDR3 length: 14 residues. Trimming left V 0 bases short and J 7 bases short, with 10 bases between. The CDR3 nucleotides are TGCGCCAGCAGCTTGGACAGGGATGTTGAAAAACTGTTTTTT. It encodes CASSLDRDVEKLFF.

The chain joins TRBV10-1 to TRBJ2-1; 14 bases fit TRBD2. V gave up 6 bases and J gave up 5 bases; unmatched junction bases: 12. The CDR3 has 18 amino acids. Per germline, CDR1 WNHNN and CDR2 SYGVQD (reference sequence). CDR3 amino acids: CASSPGLAGVISNNEQFF. The CDR3 DNA reads TGCGCCAGCAGCCCGGGACTAGCGGGAGTGATATCGAACAATGAGCAGTTCTTC.

The chain couples TRBV15 to TRBJ2-3, with TRBD2 matching over 10 bases. V gave up 0 bases and J gave up 4 bases; unmatched junction bases: 7. CDR1 and CDR2 from the germline V gene are LNHNV and YYDKDF (reference sequence). The CDR3 has 17 residues. CDR3 in amino acids: CATSRDRSGRRADTQYF. Written as DNA, the CDR3 is TGTGCCACCAGCAGAGATCGTAGCGGGAGGCGGGCAGATACGCAGTATTTT. The complete variable domain, with remaining parts taken from reference TRBV15 and TRBJ2-3, reads DAMVIQNPRYQVTQFGKPVTLSCSQTLNHNVMYWYQQKSSQAPKLLFHYYDKDFNNEADTPDNFQSRRPNTSFCFLDIRSPGLGDTAMYLCATSRDRSGRRADTQYFGPGTRLTVL.

The genes are TRBV27 and TRBJ2-1, with 8 positions matching TRBD1. V dropped 8 bases and J dropped 5; count of bases not matched to a gene: 2. Germline assignment: CDR1 MNHEY and CDR2 SMNVEV (reference sequence). The CDR3 covers 12 residues. The CDR3 DNA sequence: TGTGCCAGCCCGGACAGGGACAATGAGCAGTTCTTC. Residues: CASPDRDNEQFF.

The V and J genes are TRBV4-2 and TRBJ1-2; 7 nucleotides agree with TRBD1. Germline CDR1 and CDR2: LGHNA and YNFKEQ. This CDR3 is built from 14 residues. The trim removed 2 bases at V and 4 bases at J, leaving 4 bases unmatched. CDR3 sequence: CASSQTGTVYGYTF. The CDR3 nucleotides read TGTGCCAGCAGCCAAACCGGGACAGTCTATGGCTACACCTTC.